This passage covers 4 T cell receptor beta chains from one sample sequenced in a study of blood T cells in healthy people across ages. Sample-barcoded 5' priming and a J-beta primer mix drove a second PCR of about 6 to 11 cycles. TCRdb used MiXCR to reprocess the 5' RACE reads, holding one entry per CDR3 protein. Seen here are roughly 2 million distinct CDR3 sequences, around half observed once, and the top ten hold over 2%. The sequenced sample consisted of blood. The receptors derive from a woman in her thirties or forties in good health.

The chain combines TRBV6-5 with TRBJ1-1, with unresolved D. The germline CDR1 and CDR2 sequences are MNHEY and SVGAGI. The CDR3 contains 11 residues. The germline V and J ends were trimmed by 10 bases and 4 bases, with 10 bases remaining between them. The CDR3 sequence: CATTMGTEAFF. CDR3 nucleotide sequence: TGTGCCACCACCATGGGCACTGAAGCTTTCTTT.

This clonotype came up a few times. V usage is TRBV29-1 and J usage is TRBJ2-3; D may correspond to TRBD1 or TRBD2 (5 bases each). Germline assignment: CDR1 SQVTM and CDR2 ANQGSEA. With 4 bases removed from V and 0 bases from J, the gap between germline ends came to 8 bases. This CDR3 is 13 amino acids long. CDR3 protein: CSVGGSSTDTQYF. Here the CDR3 DNA reads TGCAGCGTTGGGGGGTCTAGCACAGATACGCAGTATTTT.

This rearrangement joins TRBV29-1 to TRBJ2-1; D remains ambiguous. The CDR3 covers 14 residues. Germline CDR1 and CDR2: SQVTM and ANQGSEA. V dropped 6 bases and J dropped 0 bases, with 12 bases sitting between them. The CDR3 DNA reads TGCAGCGTGGTAGACTCCTACTCCTACAATGAGCAGTTCTTC. Amino acids: CSVVDSYSYNEQFF.

This clonotype was observed a few times. The chain combines TRBV5-1 with TRBJ2-1; maybe TRBD1 (7 bases). Germline CDR1 reads SGHRS; CDR2 reads YFSETQ. V was cut by 0 bases and J by 1 base, with 14 bases left in between. This CDR3 comprises 17 residues. The CDR3 DNA sequence: TGCGCCAGCAGCTTGGGGCAGGGGGGTAAGTCCTACAATGAGCAGTTCTTC. Translating it yields CASSLGQGGKSYNEQFF.